This is a list of T cell receptor beta chains from one sample in a study of blood T cell repertoires in COVID-19. TCRdb's table, derived via immunoSEQ multiplex PCR, lists solely in-frame clones and lacks some. The repertoire holds roughly 100,000 clones, with approximately 84% as singletons. Sequenced input: peripheral blood. Receptors were obtained from a human donor in a cohort sampled during active COVID-19. Each CDR3 is given with its conserved first and last residue. A D gene is named only where the DNA matches it firmly. The size field is filled for only some rows; it gives once, few, many or a size class.

>TRBJ2-1|-|TRBD2|TRBV19
TGTGCCAGTAGTATGTTTGGAGGGACTAGCGGGTTGACCTACAATGAGCAGTTCTTC
CASSMFGGTSGLTYNEQFF
>TRBJ2-4|-|TRBD2|TRBV14
TGTGCCAGCAGCCAAGACCCCCTCTACCCGGGACTAGCGGGAGGGGAGGGCAAAAACATTCAGTACTTC
CASSQDPLYPGLAGGEGKNIQYF
>TRBJ2-6|few|TRBD1|TRBV28
TGTGCCAGCAGAGGGACAGAGAGCTCTGGGGCCAACGTCCTGACTTTC
CASRGTESSGANVLTF
>TRBJ2-7|-|TRBD1|TRBV5-1
TGCGCCAGCAGCTTGGATACAGGGGCCCCCTACGAGCAGTACTTC
CASSLDTGAPYEQYF
>TRBJ2-7|-|TRBD2|TRBV28
TGTGCCAGCAGTTTACCTACTAGCGGGGGCTCCTACGAGCAGTACTTC
CASSLPTSGGSYEQYF
>TRBJ2-1|-|TRBD2|TRBV6-5
TGTGCCAGCAGTTCCCTAGCGGGGGTCTACAATGAGCAGTTCTTC
CASSSLAGVYNEQFF
>TRBJ2-6|-|TRBD2|TRBV7-8
TGTGCCAGCAGCCCTACTAGCGGGAGATCTGGGGCCAACGTCCTGACTTTC
CASSPTSGRSGANVLTF
>TRBJ2-1|-|TRBD2|TRBV19
TGTGCCAGTAGTATAAGCGGGAGCTCACCTGAGCAGTTCTTC
CASSISGSSPEQFF
>TRBJ1-1|-|TRBD1|TRBV9
TGTGCCAGCAGCCGGACAGGGGGCGAAAACACTGAAGCTTTCTTT
CASSRTGGENTEAFF
>TRBJ2-7|-|TRBD2|TRBV7-9
TGTGCCAGCAGCCCCAGGACTAGCGAGAGGGCGTACGAGCAGTACTTC
CASSPRTSERAYEQYF
>TRBJ2-1|-|TRBD2|TRBV5-4
TGTGCCAGCAGCTTTGGCAGACTAGCGGGAGGCCCCAACTCCTACAATGAGCAGTTCTTC
CASSFGRLAGGPNSYNEQFF
>TRBJ2-1|few|-|TRBV6-5
TGTGCCAGCAGGGCAGGGGCCCTTAACAATGAGCAGTTCTTC
CASRAGALNNEQFF
>TRBJ1-1|-|-|TRBV6-6
TGTGCCAGCAGTTTACAGAACACTGAAGCTTTCTTT
CASSLQNTEAFF
>TRBJ2-4|-|-|TRBV5-1
TGCGCCAGCAGCCAAGACAGCCTCGGGCTAGCCAAAAACATTCAGTACTTC
CASSQDSLGLAKNIQYF
>TRBJ2-7|-|TRBD1|TRBV4-1
TGCGCCAGCAGCCTCGGACAGGGCTACGAGCAGTACTTC
CASSLGQGYEQYF
>TRBJ2-7|-|-|TRBV28
TGTGCCAGCAGTTTTGTGAGTTCCTCCTACGGGCAGTACTTC
CASSFVSSSYGQYF
>TRBJ2-3|-|-|TRBV7-9
TGTGCCAGCCCGCCGAGAGTAGGGGTGCTCTTTCTGTCCACAGATACGCAGTATTTT
CASPPRVGVLFLSTDTQYF
>TRBJ2-7|once|-|TRBV3-1/TRBV3-2
TGTGCCAGCAGCCAAGAACCGGGAAGCTCCTACGAGCAGTACTTC
CASSQEPGSSYEQYF
>TRBJ2-1|-|TRBD2|TRBV5-1
TGCGCCAGCAGCTGGGGACTAGCGGGTTACAGTGAGCAGTTCTTC
CASSWGLAGYSEQFF
>TRBJ2-7|few|-|TRBV4-2
TGTGCCAGCAGCCACAGTGGAGGGAGCGAGCAGTACTTC
CASSHSGGSEQYF
>TRBJ1-2|-|TRBD1|TRBV19
TGTGCCAGTAGTGTGGACAGGGAAGCCTATGGCTACACCTTC
CASSVDREAYGYTF